Following are 11 T cell receptor beta chains from one sample sequenced in a study of CD8 T cells in Susac syndrome. Roughly 0.45 to 1 ug RNA was reverse transcribed with random hexamers. TCRdb reprocessed the immunoSEQ multiplex PCR reads via MiXCR and lists one record per CDR3 protein. Of fewer than 150,000 distinct CDR3 sequences in the sample, approximately 95% were seen once. The source material was CD8+ T cells from PBMCs. The source of these receptors is a human donor with Susac syndrome.

CDR3 DNA sequence: TGCGCCAGCAGCCAAAGTTGGGCAGATAGCAATCAGCCCCAGCATTTT. As protein: CASSQSWADSNQPQHF. The chain employs TRBV4-1 and TRBJ1-5; D not certain. The V and J ends lost 2 bases and 0 bases respectively, with 11 bases between them. Germline V gene sequence: CDR1 MGHRA, CDR2 YSYEKL. This CDR3 contains 16 residues.

This chain joins TRBV29-1 and TRBJ2-3; maybe TRBD2 (5 bases). The CDR3 spans 14 residues. Trimming took 7 bases from V and 2 from J, leaving 16 bases between them. The germline CDR1 and CDR2 sequences are SQVTM and ANQGSEA. As DNA, the CDR3 is TGCAGCGGCGCTGAGGGTTCTCTCACAGATACGCAGTATTTT. Encoded protein: CSGAEGSLTDTQYF.

V is TRBV9 and J is TRBJ2-1; either TRBD1 or TRBD2 may fit D (5 bases each). Germline CDR1 is SGDLS and CDR2 is YYNGEE. CDR3 size: 17 residues. V lost 0 bases and J 2 bases, leaving 15 bases between the germline ends. CDR3 protein: CASSVGGTAGPYNEQFF. The CDR3, as DNA: TGTGCCAGCAGCGTAGGAGGGACCGCCGGCCCCTACAATGAGCAGTTCTTC. The whole variable domain, filled in from reference TRBV9 and TRBJ2-1, reads DSGVTQTPKHLITATGQRVTLRCSPRSGDLSVYWYQQSLDQGLQFLIQYYNGEERAKGNILERFSAQQFPDLHSELNLSSLELGDSALYFCASSVGGTAGPYNEQFFGPGTRLTVL.

The CDR3 sequence: CASSLGTGSYGYTF. CDR3 DNA sequence: TGTGCCAGCAGCCTCGGGACGGGGTCCTATGGCTACACCTTC. The chain carries TRBV7-9 and TRBJ1-2, with TRBD1 as a possible D gene (5 bases). The CDR3 consists of 14 residues. Germline V lookup: CDR1 SEHNR, CDR2 FQNEAQ (reference sequence). The V and J ends lost 5 bases and 4 bases respectively, with 14 bases between them.

The V and J genes are TRBV6-5 and TRBJ1-2; possibly TRBD1 for D (5 bases). The V end was cut by 10 bases, the J end by 0 bases, with 12 bases between. The CDR3 has 13 amino acids. Germline V gene lookup returns CDR1 MNHEY and CDR2 SVGAGI. The CDR3 DNA reads as TGTGCCACTCGGGCGGGGGCTAACTATGGCTACACCTTC. Amino acids: CATRAGANYGYTF.

The V and J genes are TRBV29-1 and TRBJ2-3; 7 nucleotides agree with TRBD1. The CDR3 has 14 amino acids. Germline lookup yields CDR1 SQVTM and CDR2 ANQGSEA. J lost 5 bases, V lost 1 base, and 6 bases had no gene match. CDR3 sequence: CSVEGGQVLDTQYF. Here the CDR3 DNA reads TGCAGCGTTGAAGGTGGACAGGTGTTAGATACGCAGTATTTT.

The chain has TRBV14 and TRBJ2-7; no clear D. From germline, CDR1 is SGHDN and CDR2 FVKESK. The CDR3 consists of 15 residues. V was clipped by 0 bases and J by 3 bases, with 12 bases between them. CDR3 DNA sequence: TGTGCCAGCAGCCAAGATCCCAGAGCTCTCTACGAGCAGTACTTC. This codes for CASSQDPRALYEQYF.

This chain links TRBV5-4 with TRBJ2-7; TRBD2 aligns across 10 bases. The V and J ends lost 4 bases and 6 bases, in that order; junction bases with no gene match: 13. Germline CDR1 reads SGHNT; CDR2 reads YYREEE (reference sequence). The CDR3 totals 16 residues. The CDR3 reads CASSPTGAGGPLEQYF. DNA of the CDR3: TGTGCCAGCAGCCCGACCGGAGCGGGAGGGCCCCTCGAGCAGTACTTC.

This chain connects TRBV28 to TRBJ1-1, with D uncertain. The CDR3 covers 14 residues. Germline CDR1 MDHEN, CDR2 SYDVKM. V was trimmed by 5 bases and J by 6 bases, leaving 16 bases between them. The CDR3 here is CASSPSRIPPEAFF. CDR3 nucleotides: TGTGCCAGCAGTCCTAGTAGGATTCCCCCTGAAGCTTTCTTT.

This clonotype was counted a few times. The chain carries TRBV27 and TRBJ2-7; D possibly corresponds to TRBD2 (6 bases). Germline V gives CDR1 MNHEY, CDR2 SMNVEV (reference sequence). Deletions cut 5 bases from V and 3 bases from J, with 14 bases between. CDR3 length equals 14 residues. The DNA for the CDR3 is TGTGCCAGCAGTATCGCGGGAACTAACTACGAGCAGTACTTC. This sequence encodes CASSIAGTNYEQYF.

The chain joins TRBV11-2 to TRBJ1-5, with TRBD1 as a possible D gene (5 bases). V lost 1 base and J lost 7, with 5 bases in between. Germline lookup yields CDR1 SGHAT and CDR2 FQNNGV. The CDR3 totals 12 residues. The CDR3 bases are TGTGCCAGCAGCTTAGGGACACAGCCCCAGCATTTT. Translated: CASSLGTQPQHF.